The entry below describes one T cell receptor (beta chain). The antigen is undetermined. Germline loops: CDR1 KGHSH, CDR2 LQKENI. Trimming took 1 base from V and 0 from J, leaving 10 bases between them. CDR3 length equals 15 residues. This entry is derived from a study of cytomegalovirus exposure and HLA in healthy donors. Study conclusions and caveats: Cytomegalovirus association was assigned to around 150 TCR beta chains.

Primers: 60 Vbeta forward and 13 Jbeta reverse. The assay was immunoSEQ multiplex PCR, and TCRdb's table has in-frame clones only and misses some. The sample has 150,000 to 200,000 clones, roughly 87% seen once; the top ten hold approximately 0.51%. The chain is built from TRBV18 and TRBJ2-7, with D perhaps matching TRBD2 (6 bases). The source material was PBMCs. This clonotype was sampled from a woman in her forties or fifties in good health and CMV-seronegative. This chain's CDR3 is CASSPRGGNSYEQYF. CDR3 nucleotides: TGTGCCAGCTCACCACGCGGCGGGAACTCCTACGAGCAGTACTTC.